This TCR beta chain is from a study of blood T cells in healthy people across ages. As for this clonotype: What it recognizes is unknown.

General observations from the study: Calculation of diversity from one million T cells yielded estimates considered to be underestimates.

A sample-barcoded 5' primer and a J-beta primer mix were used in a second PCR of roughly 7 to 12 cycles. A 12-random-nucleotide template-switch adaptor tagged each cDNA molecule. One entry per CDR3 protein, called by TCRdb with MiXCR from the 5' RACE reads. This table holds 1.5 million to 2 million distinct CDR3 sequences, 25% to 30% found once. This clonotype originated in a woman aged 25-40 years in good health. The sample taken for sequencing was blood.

CDR3 amino acids: CAISLPGLDTQYF. The CDR3 DNA is TGTGCCATCAGTCTTCCAGGGTTGGATACGCAGTATTTT. The chain combines TRBV10-3 with TRBJ2-3; D is possibly TRBD1 (5 bases). This CDR3 comprises 13 residues. V lost 5 bases and J 6 bases, leaving 12 bases between the germline ends. The germline V gene encodes CDR1 ENHRY and CDR2 SYGVKD.